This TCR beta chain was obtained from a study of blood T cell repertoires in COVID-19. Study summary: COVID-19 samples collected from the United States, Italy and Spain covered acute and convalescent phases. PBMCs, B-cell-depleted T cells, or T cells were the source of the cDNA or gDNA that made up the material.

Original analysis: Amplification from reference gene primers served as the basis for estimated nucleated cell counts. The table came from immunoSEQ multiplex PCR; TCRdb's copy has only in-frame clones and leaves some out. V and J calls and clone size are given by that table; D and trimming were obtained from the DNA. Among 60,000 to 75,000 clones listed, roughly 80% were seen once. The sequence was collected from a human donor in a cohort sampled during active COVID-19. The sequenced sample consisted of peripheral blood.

The CDR3 sequence is CASRRWQGAGEAFF. The CDR3 DNA follows: TGTGCCAGCAGGAGGTGGCAGGGGGCGGGTGAAGCTTTCTTT. This chain uses TRBV6-5 with TRBJ1-1, with TRBD1 identical over 8 bases. V lost 6 bases, J lost 7 bases, and 10 bases stayed unmatched. The CDR3 sequence is 14 residues long. Germline V CDR1 and CDR2: MNHEY, SVGAGI.